This record covers a single TCR beta chain. Its antigen is unknown. This CDR3 region has 16 residues. J lost 4 bases, V lost 1 base, and 6 bases had no gene match. Germline lookup yields CDR1 SGHVS and CDR2 FNYEAQ. MiXCR, run by TCRdb on the 5' RACE reads, gives a single entry per CDR3 protein. The sample carries 90,000 to 120,000 distinct CDR3 sequences, 15% to 20% recorded once. This sample was included in a study of T-cell memory formation after mild COVID-19. Findings and caveats of the study: Unconfirmed was the SARS-CoV-2 specificity of second-wave clones that peaked on day 37. Day 15 to 85 contractors were CD4/CD8 balanced; later expanders leaned CD4+. A subset of responding clones appeared in pre-infection memory, suggesting cross-reactive memory joined.

This TCR was sampled from a man younger than 35 who had mild COVID-19 (a few samples of this study predate the infection). Cell type and time point are not known. The sample was PBMCs or a T cell subset sorted from them (not recorded which). The genes are TRBV7-6 and TRBJ2-1; 8 positions agree with TRBD2. The CDR3 here is CASSLDRAGAYNEQFF. Here the CDR3 DNA reads TGTGCCAGCAGCTTAGACCGAGCGGGGGCTTACAATGAGCAGTTCTTC.